The rows below give T cell receptor beta chains drawn from one sample of a study. A single record per CDR3 protein comes from TCRdb applying MiXCR to the RT-PCR reads. This table holds approximately 720,000 distinct CDR3 sequences, over 12% found once. Sequencing was carried out using memory CD4+ T cells from blood. These receptors came from a female donor in good health, serving as a healthy control. Each CDR3 is given with its conserved first and last residue. Fields, in order: D gene, J gene, V gene, clone size, CDR3 DNA, CDR3 protein. The D gene is left open where the match is weak. Only part of the rows carry a size: once, few, many, or a class if the clone is expanded.

TRBD1 TRBJ2-7 TRBV5-1 NA TGCGCCAGCAGCTTGGCCTCAGACAGGGGATCCTACGAGCAGTACTTC CASSLASDRGSYEQYF
NA TRBJ2-5 TRBV2 few TGTGCCAGCACCCAGGAAGAGACCCAGTACTTC CASTQEETQYF
TRBD1 TRBJ2-7 TRBV4-3 few TGCGCCAGCAGCCAAGCACCCCTCGGGACAGGATACTACGAGCAGTACTTC CASSQAPLGTGYYEQYF
NA TRBJ2-5 TRBV5-1 once TGTGCCAGCAGCCTCCTTAAGACCCAAGAGACCCAGTACTTC CASSLLKTQETQYF
NA TRBJ1-2 TRBV12-3/TRBV12-4 few TGTGCCAGCACCGCCCGGGCGGACAGACCTTCGGGTGGCTACACCTTC CASTARADRPSGGYTF
NA TRBJ1-1 TRBV29-1 NA TGCAGCGTTGATTCGCGGGGATACACTGAAGCTTTCTTT CSVDSRGYTEAFF
TRBD2 TRBJ2-2 TRBV5-1 many TGCGCCAGCAGCTGGACTAGCGGCCCCATGGGCACCGGGGAGCTGTTTTTT CASSWTSGPMGTGELFF
TRBD1 TRBJ2-1 TRBV28 NA TGTGCCAGCAGTGGCGGGACAGGGAGGGTAGAGCAGTTCTTC CASSGGTGRVEQFF
TRBD2 TRBJ2-1 TRBV5-1 many TGCGCCAGCAGCTTGGCTAGCGGGGGGGCCAATGAGCAGTTCTTC CASSLASGGANEQFF
NA TRBJ2-1 TRBV7-9 NA TGTGCCAGCAGCTTAGGGCTTTTAGCGGATACCTACAATGAGCAGTTCTTC CASSLGLLADTYNEQFF
TRBD2 TRBJ2-1 TRBV4-3 few TGCGCCAGCAGCCAAGCGGGACTAGCGGGGACCTACAATGAGCAGTTCTTC CASSQAGLAGTYNEQFF
NA TRBJ1-2 TRBV24-1 NA TGTGCCACCAGTGAATCCCCAGGGTATGGCTACACCTTC CATSESPGYGYTF
NA TRBJ1-1 TRBV12-3/TRBV12-4 NA TGTGCCAGCAGTCTCGGGGGCTCGGGTAGCACTGAAGCTTTCTTT CASSLGGSGSTEAFF
NA TRBJ2-7 TRBV3-1 NA TGTGCCAGCAGCCTCCAAAGGACCTACGAGCAGTACTTC CASSLQRTYEQYF
NA TRBJ2-7 TRBV5-6 few TGTGCCAGCAGTTACTATGACCTCCGATACGAGCAGTACTTC CASSYYDLRYEQYF
TRBD2 TRBJ2-7 TRBV20-1 NA TGCAGTGTTACTCTCGCGGGGGTCTCCTACGAGCAGTACTTC CSVTLAGVSYEQYF
NA TRBJ2-7 TRBV20-1 NA TGCAGTGCTAGAGAAGGACTAACCTACGAGCAGTACTTC CSAREGLTYEQYF
NA TRBJ1-2 TRBV28 few TGTGCCAGCAGACCCACTAGTAACTATGGCTACACCTTC CASRPTSNYGYTF
NA TRBJ2-5 TRBV2 few TGTGCCAGCACCCCCGTGACAGCACAAGAGACCCAGTACTTC CASTPVTAQETQYF
TRBD1 TRBJ2-7 TRBV20-1 NA TGCAGTGCTAGAGTTGAGGGACAGGGTCTCTCCTACGAGCAGTACTTC CSARVEGQGLSYEQYF
TRBD2 TRBJ2-4 TRBV20-1 NA TGCAGTGCTAGAAATATTCTTACTTGGGCGGGAGTGGGTGAGGACATTCAGTACTTC CSARNILTWAGVGEDIQYF
NA TRBJ2-1 TRBV19 few TGTGCCAGTAGGCCCGTCGGCTCCCGCTACAATGAGCAGTTCTTC CASRPVGSRYNEQFF
NA TRBJ2-7 TRBV4-1 few TGCGCCAGCAGCCAAGATAGGGTGCGGGAGCAGTACTTC CASSQDRVREQYF
TRBD2 TRBJ2-3 TRBV5-1 few TGCGCCAGCAGCCCGCGGACTAGTTGGGATACGCAGTATTTT CASSPRTSWDTQYF
NA TRBJ2-5 TRBV6-5 many TGTGCCAGCCGCTCGAATATCTGGGAGACCCAGTACTTC CASRSNIWETQYF
TRBD2 TRBJ2-1 TRBV5-1 many TGCGCCAGCAGCCCCCCTAGCGGGGCTTACTCCTACAATGAGCAGTTCTTC CASSPPSGAYSYNEQFF
TRBD1 TRBJ1-3 TRBV25-1 NA TGTGCCAGCAGTGAATCCCCTTCGACAGGGTCTGGAAACACCATATATTTT CASSESPSTGSGNTIYF